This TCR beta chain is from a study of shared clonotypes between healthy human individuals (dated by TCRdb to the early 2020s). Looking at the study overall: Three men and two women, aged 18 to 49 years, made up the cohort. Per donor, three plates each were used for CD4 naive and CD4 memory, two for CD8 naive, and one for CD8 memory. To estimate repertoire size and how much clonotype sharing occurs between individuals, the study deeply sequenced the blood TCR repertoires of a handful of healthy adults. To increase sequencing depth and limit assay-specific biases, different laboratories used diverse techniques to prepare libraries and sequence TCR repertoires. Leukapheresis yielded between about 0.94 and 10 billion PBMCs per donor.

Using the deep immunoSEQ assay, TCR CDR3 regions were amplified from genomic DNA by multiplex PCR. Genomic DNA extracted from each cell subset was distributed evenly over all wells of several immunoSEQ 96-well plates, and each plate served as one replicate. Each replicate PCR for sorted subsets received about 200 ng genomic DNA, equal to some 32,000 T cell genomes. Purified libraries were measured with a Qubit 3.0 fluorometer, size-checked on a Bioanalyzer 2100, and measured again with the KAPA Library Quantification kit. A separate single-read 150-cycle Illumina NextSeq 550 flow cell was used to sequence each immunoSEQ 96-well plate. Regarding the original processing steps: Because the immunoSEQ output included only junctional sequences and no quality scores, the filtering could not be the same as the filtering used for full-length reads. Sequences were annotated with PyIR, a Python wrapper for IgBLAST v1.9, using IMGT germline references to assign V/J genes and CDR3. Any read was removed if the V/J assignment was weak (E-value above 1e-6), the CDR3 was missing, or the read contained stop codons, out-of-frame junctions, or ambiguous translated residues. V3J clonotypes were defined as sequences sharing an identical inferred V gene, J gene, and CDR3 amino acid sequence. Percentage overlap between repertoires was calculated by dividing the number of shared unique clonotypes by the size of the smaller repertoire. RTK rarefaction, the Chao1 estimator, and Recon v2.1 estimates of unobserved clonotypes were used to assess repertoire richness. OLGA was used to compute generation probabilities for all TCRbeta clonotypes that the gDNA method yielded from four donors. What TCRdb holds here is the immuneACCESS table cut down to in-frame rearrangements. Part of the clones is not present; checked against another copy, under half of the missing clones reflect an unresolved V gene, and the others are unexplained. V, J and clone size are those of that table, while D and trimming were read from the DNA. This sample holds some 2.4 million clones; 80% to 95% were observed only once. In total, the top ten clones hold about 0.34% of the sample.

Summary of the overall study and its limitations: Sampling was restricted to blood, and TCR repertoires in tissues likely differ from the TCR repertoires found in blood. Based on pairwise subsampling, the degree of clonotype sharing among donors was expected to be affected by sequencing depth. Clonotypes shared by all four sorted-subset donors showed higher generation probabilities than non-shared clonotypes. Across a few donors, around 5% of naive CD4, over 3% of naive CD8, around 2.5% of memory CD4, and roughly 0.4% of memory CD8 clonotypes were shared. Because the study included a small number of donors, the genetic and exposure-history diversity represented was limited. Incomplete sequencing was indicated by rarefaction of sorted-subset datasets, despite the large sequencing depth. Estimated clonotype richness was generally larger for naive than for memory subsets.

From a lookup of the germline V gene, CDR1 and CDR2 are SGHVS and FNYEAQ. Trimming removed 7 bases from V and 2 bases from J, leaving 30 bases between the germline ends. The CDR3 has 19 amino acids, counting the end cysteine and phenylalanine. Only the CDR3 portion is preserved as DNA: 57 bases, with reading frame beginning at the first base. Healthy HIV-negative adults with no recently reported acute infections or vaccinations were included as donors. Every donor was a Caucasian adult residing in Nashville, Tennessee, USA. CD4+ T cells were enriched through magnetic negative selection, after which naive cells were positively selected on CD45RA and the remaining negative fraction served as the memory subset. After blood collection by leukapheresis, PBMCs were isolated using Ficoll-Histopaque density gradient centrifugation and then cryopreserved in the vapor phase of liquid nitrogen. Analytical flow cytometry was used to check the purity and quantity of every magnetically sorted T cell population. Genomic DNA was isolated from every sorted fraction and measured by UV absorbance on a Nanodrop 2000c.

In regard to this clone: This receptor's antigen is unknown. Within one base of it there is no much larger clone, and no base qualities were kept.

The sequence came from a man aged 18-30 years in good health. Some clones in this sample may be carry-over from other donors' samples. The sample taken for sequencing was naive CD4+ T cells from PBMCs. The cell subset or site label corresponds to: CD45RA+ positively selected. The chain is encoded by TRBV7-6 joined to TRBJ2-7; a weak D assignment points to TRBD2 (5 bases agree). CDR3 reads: CASTNEAGPLGEQTYEQYF. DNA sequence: TGTGCCAGCACCAACGAGGCGGGTCCTTTGGGCGAGCAGACCTACGAGCAGTACTTC.